This T cell receptor beta chain was recovered during a study of cytomegalovirus exposure and HLA in healthy donors. As for this clone: As yet, its antigen is unknown.

Study-wide findings and caveats: An analysis done earlier found most TCR beta V segments productive about 87% or about 30% of the time.

Looked up from germline, CDR1 is SNHLY and CDR2 is FYNNEI. With V trimmed by 4 bases and J by 3 bases, 5 bases remained unmatched. This CDR3 has 14 residues. Use of 60 Vbeta and 13 Jbeta primers characterized the PCR. Data came from immunoSEQ multiplex PCR; TCRdb stores just in-frame clones and leaves some out. The sample totals some 200,000 clones. Sequenced input: PBMCs. The clonotype was recovered from a young woman in good health and CMV-seropositive. The genes are TRBV2 and TRBJ2-5; 7 bases fit TRBD2. CDR3 coding DNA: TGTGCCAGCAGTGCGGCGACTAGCAAAGAGACCCAGTACTTC. It is translated as CASSAATSKETQYF.